A single sample gave rise to the 29 T cell receptor beta chains below, sequenced in a study of shared clonotypes between healthy human individuals. Profiling relied on immunoSEQ multiplex PCR, and the TCRdb table lists in-frame clones only, not all of them. The table records roughly 2 million clones, 90% to 97% of them present only once. The material sequenced was naive CD4+ T cells sorted from blood. Indicated subset: CD45RA+ positively selected. These receptors came from a man between 18 and 29 years old in good health.

V and J are TRBV5-6 and TRBJ1-2; D gene ambiguous. The CDR3 totals 15 residues. CDR1 is SGHDT and CDR2 is YYEEEE in the germline V gene. Between the trimmed V and J ends, which lost 7 bases and 0 bases, there was a span of 16 bases. The CDR3 region has the DNA TGTGCCAGCGGGTCCGTGAAGGGTTCTAACTATGGCTACACCTTC. Its protein product is CASGSVKGSNYGYTF.

This clone was observed once. Other DNA sequences in the same sample also yield this CDR3. V gene TRBV18 combines with J gene TRBJ2-7; 7 bases map to TRBD2. The CDR3 is 13 amino acids. Germline values: CDR1 KGHSH, CDR2 LQKENI. The J segment lost 4 bases and the V segment lost 6 bases, leaving 6 bases of the junction unmatched. The CDR3 DNA is TGTGCCAGCTCCCGGGGGGAGAATTACGAGCAGTACTTC. This translates into CASSRGENYEQYF.

The rearrangement links TRBV27 to TRBJ2-1; possible D gene TRBD1, 6 bases. V was clipped by 3 bases and J by 0 bases, with 12 bases between them. Looked up from germline, CDR1 is MNHEY and CDR2 is SMNVEV (reference sequence). This CDR3 contains 16 residues. The CDR3 is CASSLGQGSSYNEQFF. Written as DNA, the CDR3 is TGTGCCAGCAGTTTGGGTCAGGGGAGCTCCTACAATGAGCAGTTCTTC.

This chain uses TRBV11-2 with TRBJ1-2; tentative D call: TRBD1 (6 bases). Trimming left V 1 base short and J 3 bases short, with 6 bases between. Germline lookup yields CDR1 SGHAT and CDR2 FQNNGV. The CDR3 runs to 13 residues. The CDR3 DNA reads TGTGCCAGCAGCTTAGGGACAGACTATGGCTACACCTTC. Protein sequence: CASSLGTDYGYTF.

The chain links TRBV27 to TRBJ2-7, with 7 bases identical to TRBD1. The CDR3 spans 16 residues. The V segment lost 2 bases and the J segment 6 bases; nucleotides outside the gene matches: 13. Germline CDR1 is MNHEY and CDR2 is SMNVEV (reference sequence). CDR3 protein: CASSLMGTGVLSEQYF. For the CDR3, the DNA is TGTGCCAGCAGTTTAATGGGTACAGGGGTTCTATCCGAGCAGTACTTC.

Note on this clone: This sample includes further DNA sequences coding for the same CDR3. This chain uses TRBV28 with TRBJ1-2; unclear D gene. V was trimmed by 3 bases and J by 4 bases, leaving 6 bases between them. The CDR3 is made up of 12 amino acids. Germline values: CDR1 MDHEN, CDR2 SYDVKM. The CDR3, as DNA: TGTGCCAGCAGTTTCACCGGCTATGGCTACACCTTC. Its translation is CASSFTGYGYTF.

A note on this clone: In the same sample, other DNA sequences code for this CDR3. V usage is TRBV29-1 and J usage is TRBJ2-5; the D gene is possibly TRBD1 (5 bases). V lost 2 bases and J 4 bases, leaving 11 bases between the germline ends. Germline CDR1 reads SQVTM; CDR2 reads ANQGSEA. The CDR3 sequence is 13 residues long. CDR3 coding DNA: TGCAGCGTTGAATGGGGTAGGGGAGAGACCCAGTACTTC. Amino acids: CSVEWGRGETQYF.

The chain carries TRBV6-6 and TRBJ1-2, with unresolved D. Germline V gene sequence: CDR1 MNHNY, CDR2 SVGAGI (reference sequence). The CDR3 length is 13 residues. V gave up 7 bases and J gave up 7 bases, with 16 bases separating them. This CDR3 is CASTIPTMGGYTF. The CDR3 DNA is TGTGCCAGCACAATACCCACTATGGGTGGCTACACCTTC.

The chain recombines TRBV5-6 with TRBJ1-2, with D hard to call. Germline V gene lookup returns CDR1 SGHDT and CDR2 YYEEEE. V lost 7 bases and J 7 bases, leaving 17 bases between the germline ends. The CDR3 is 13 residues long. The CDR3 DNA reads TGTGCCAGCTCCGAGTCCCCTGCGGCTGGCTACACCTTC. It encodes CASSESPAAGYTF.

The chain joins TRBV7-2 to TRBJ1-2, with 9 bases identical to TRBD1. Trimming removed 5 bases from V and 2 bases from J; junction bases left unmatched: 9. The CDR3 sequence is 16 residues long. The germline V gene encodes CDR1 SGHTA and CDR2 FQGNSA. In nucleotides, the CDR3 is TGTGCCAGCAGCGGAGTCCCGGGACAGGGAAACTATGGCTACACCTTC. Its protein product is CASSGVPGQGNYGYTF.

This clone was found once. The V gene is TRBV18, the J gene TRBJ1-1; D unclear. The CDR3 has 14 amino acids. Germline CDR1 reads KGHSH; CDR2 reads LQKENI. The germline V and J ends were trimmed by 4 bases and 1 base, with 10 bases remaining between them. CDR3 residues: CASSHQTENTEAFF. The CDR3 bases are TGTGCCAGCTCACACCAGACGGAGAACACTGAAGCTTTCTTT.

The table lists this clone with a few counts. This sample also contains other DNA sequences that code for the same CDR3. J is TRBJ1-6 and V is TRBV30; 10 bases agree with TRBD1. The ends lost 5 bases at V and 7 bases at J; junction bases unmatched: 2. The germline V gene has CDR1 GTSNPN and CDR2 SVGIG (reference sequence). This CDR3 comprises 13 residues. The CDR3 coding sequence is TGTGCCTGGGGGGGACAGGGGAATTCACCCCTCCACTTT. Its protein product is CAWGGQGNSPLHF.

The rearrangement links TRBV19 to TRBJ1-1, with a possible D match to TRBD1 (6 bases). Germline CDR1 reads LNHDA; CDR2 reads SQIVND (reference sequence). The CDR3 totals 16 residues. Deletions cut 5 bases from V and 4 bases from J, with 20 bases between. This CDR3 reads CASSDWGNRAGTEAFF. CDR3 bases: TGTGCCAGTAGTGATTGGGGAAACAGGGCGGGCACTGAAGCTTTCTTT.

In regard to this clone: This specimen includes other DNA sequences encoding the same CDR3. The chain couples TRBV30 to TRBJ1-2, with D tentatively TRBD1 (5 bases). The CDR3 totals 13 residues. V was pared by 2 bases and J by 4 bases, with 11 bases between. Germline CDR1 reads GTSNPN; CDR2 reads SVGIG (reference sequence). The CDR3 here is CAWSPRGSYGYTF. The CDR3 nucleotides are TGTGCCTGGAGTCCAAGGGGATCCTATGGCTACACCTTC.

This clone was found once. The chain joins TRBV30 to TRBJ1-3; maybe TRBD1 (5 bases). CDR3 length: 15 amino acids. V was clipped by 0 bases and J by 2 bases, with 11 bases between them. Germline CDR1 GTSNPN, CDR2 SVGIG (reference sequence). DNA for the CDR3: TGTGCCTGGAGTGTTGATGGGGCGGCTGGAAACACCATATATTTT. This sequence encodes CAWSVDGAAGNTIYF.

This clone has just one count. This chain uses TRBV5-6 with TRBJ1-6; D is possibly TRBD1 (5 bases). The ends were cut back, 4 bases at V and 7 bases at J, with 18 bases in the middle. The CDR3 spans 16 residues. Germline lookup yields CDR1 SGHDT and CDR2 YYEEEE. The CDR3 reads CASSRRTRDQNSPLHF. The CDR3 nucleotides are TGTGCCAGCAGCCGACGTACGAGGGACCAAAATTCACCCCTCCACTTT.

The chain links TRBV14 to TRBJ2-7; TRBD1 matches 8 bases. The ends lost 1 base at V and 3 bases at J; junction bases unmatched: 5. The CDR3 runs to 15 residues. CDR1 is SGHDN, CDR2 FVKESK, per germline. CDR3 bases: TGTGCCAGCAGCCAAGTACAGGGGGGACTCTACGAGCAGTACTTC. Its translation is CASSQVQGGLYEQYF.

This clone was picked up many times. Distinct nucleotide sequences in the sample also encode this CDR3. The V gene is TRBV7-9, the J gene TRBJ2-7; 8 positions agree with TRBD2. CDR3 size: 14 residues. The trim removed 5 bases at V and 6 bases at J, leaving 9 bases unmatched. Per the germline V gene, CDR1 is SEHNR and CDR2 is FQNEAQ (reference sequence). CDR3 DNA sequence: TGTGCCAGCAGCCCCCAAGCGGGAGCCGGCGAGCAGTACTTC. Residues: CASSPQAGAGEQYF.

J is TRBJ1-6 and V is TRBV7-9; 7 positions agree with TRBD1. The CDR3 is 15 residues long. CDR1 is SEHNR, CDR2 FQNEAQ, per germline (reference sequence). V trimming: 5 bases; J trimming: 5 bases; junction bases outside the gene matches: 6. The chain's CDR3 is CASSSRTGNNSPLHF. The CDR3 coding sequence is TGTGCCAGCAGCAGCCGGACAGGAAATAATTCACCCCTCCACTTT.

Notes on this clone: This sample also contains other DNA sequences that code for the same CDR3. The chain employs TRBV5-1 and TRBJ1-2; D call uncertain. This CDR3 has 13 amino acids. V lost 0 bases to trimming and J lost 0 bases, with 3 bases between them. CDR1 and CDR2 from the germline V gene are SGHRS and YFSETQ. The CDR3 nucleotides are TGCGCCAGCAGCTTGGCTGCTAACTATGGCTACACCTTC. Amino acids: CASSLAANYGYTF.

This chain connects TRBV20-1 to TRBJ1-6, with TRBD1 as a possible D gene (5 bases). There are 11 residues in the CDR3. Germline loops: CDR1 DFQATT, CDR2 SNEGSKA (reference sequence). CDR3 DNA: TGCAGCCAGGGCCTCTCTTCACCCCTCCACTTT. Translating gives CSQGLSSPLHF.

CDR3 region: CASSLPPPGRNTEAFF. Written as DNA, the CDR3 is TGTGCCAGCAGCTTGCCCCCCCCGGGGCGGAACACTGAAGCTTTCTTT. The gene calls are TRBV11-2 and TRBJ1-1; possible D gene TRBD1, 5 bases. CDR3 size: 16 residues. Germline CDR1 is SGHAT and CDR2 is FQNNGV. V shed 3 bases and J shed 1 base, with 15 bases lying between them.

Details on this clone: Other DNA variants within this sample encode the same CDR3. The CDR3 nucleotides read TGCGCCAGCAGCTTGGCGGACCCAAGCACAGATACGCAGTATTTT. Encoded protein: CASSLADPSTDTQYF. The genes are TRBV5-1 and TRBJ2-3; D call uncertain. V was cut by 0 bases and J by 0 bases, with 8 bases left in between. Looked up from germline, CDR1 is SGHRS and CDR2 is YFSETQ. The CDR3 is 15 residues long.

Comments on this clone: The sample carries other DNA sequences with the same CDR3. V and J are TRBV7-9 and TRBJ2-7, with a tentative D call TRBD2 (5 bases). Deletions cut 0 bases from V and 2 bases from J, with 5 bases between. In germline, CDR1 is SEHNR, CDR2 FQNEAQ (reference sequence). The CDR3 covers 13 residues. As DNA, the CDR3 is TGTGCCAGCAGCTTAGCGACTACCTACGAGCAGTACTTC. This codes for CASSLATTYEQYF.

The chain recombines TRBV19 with TRBJ1-2; D not certain. This CDR3 comprises 13 residues. The V end lost 5 bases, the J end lost 5 bases, and 12 bases lay between the germline ends. The germline gives CDR1 LNHDA, CDR2 SQIVND (reference sequence). Written as DNA, the CDR3 is TGTGCCAGTAGTGGGGAAATATGGTATGGCTACACCTTC. The encoded protein is CASSGEIWYGYTF.

V is TRBV7-9 and J is TRBJ2-5; TRBD2 aligns across 13 bases. The germline gives CDR1 SEHNR, CDR2 FQNEAQ (reference sequence). V gave up 4 bases and J gave up 2 bases; unmatched junction bases: 7. This CDR3 region has 17 residues. CDR3 protein: CASSSGLAGVLQETQYF. As DNA, the CDR3 is TGTGCCAGCAGCTCCGGACTAGCGGGGGTTCTTCAAGAGACCCAGTACTTC.

The chain uses TRBV2 and TRBJ1-5; D remains unclear. Trimming shortened V by 8 bases and J by 5 bases, and 7 bases separated the two germline ends. The CDR3 is 11 residues long. Germline V gene lookup returns CDR1 SNHLY and CDR2 FYNNEI. CDR3 in DNA: TGTGCCAGCGGCCGAGATCAGCCCCAGCATTTT. Translation: CASGRDQPQHF. Full variable domain (remainder filled in from reference TRBV2 and TRBJ1-5): EPEVTQTPSHQVTQMGQEVILRCVPISNHLYFYWYRQILGQKVEFLVSFYNNEISEKSEIFDDQFSVERPDGSNFTLKIRSTKLEDSAMYFCASGRDQPQHFGDGTRLSIL.

The V call is TRBV7-2, the J call TRBJ2-3; D not certain. The CDR3 covers 13 residues. With 6 bases removed from V and 0 bases from J, the gap between germline ends came to 7 bases. Germline-derived CDR1 and CDR2 are SGHTA and FQGNSA. The CDR3 region has the DNA TGTGCCAGCAGAATTCCTAGCACAGATACGCAGTATTTT. This translates into CASRIPSTDTQYF.

This chain uses TRBV7-9 with TRBJ2-7; the D gene could be TRBD1 or TRBD2 (5 bases each). V was shortened by 5 bases and J by 0 bases, with 11 bases between the two germline ends. Germline loops: CDR1 SEHNR, CDR2 FQNEAQ (reference sequence). The CDR3 is 14 amino acids. CDR3 amino acids: CASSGTSSSYEQYF. CDR3 in DNA: TGTGCCAGCAGCGGGACCTCTAGCTCCTACGAGCAGTACTTC.